The clone carrying this TCR beta chain occurred once. The antigen is not known. V was shortened by 5 bases and J by 6 bases, with 17 bases between the two germline ends. Germline V gives CDR1 SGHTA, CDR2 FQGNSA. The CDR3 has 15 residues. The entry originates in a study of vaccination effects on CD4 cells after COVID-19. Study-wide results and limits: Clones induced by infection and by vaccine showed marked clonal contraction late after vaccination.

Prior to sequencing, the ViraFEST assay stimulated PBMC with viral peptide pools, which expanded the antigen-specific CD4+ T cells. After less than twelve days in culture, the CD4+ T cells were isolated. In the vaccine recipients, nucleocapsid antibodies were negative and there was no prior SARS-CoV-2 infection. Wells containing approximately 2 million PBMC each were cultured with approximately 10 IU/ml IL-2 and about 9.6 ug/ml peptides. Cultures received IL-2 medium that replaced half the medium on days 3 and 7. Produced via immunoSEQ multiplex PCR; TCRdb's table is partial and in-frame only. The sample lists about 79,000 clones, roughly 74% occurring once.

The genes are TRBV7-2 and TRBJ1-5; D gene ambiguous. The receptor's source is a human donor who received a COVID-19 vaccine. This material consisted of CD4+ T cells from PBMCs cultured with HCoV-229E spike peptides, taken before COVID-19 vaccination. In nucleotides, the CDR3 is TGTGCCAGCAGCAATATACAGAGGCTAGTTCAGCCCCAGCATTTT. Protein product: CASSNIQRLVQPQHF.